This paragraph covers one T cell receptor beta chain sequence. What it recognizes is unknown. From the reads, TCRdb called clonotypes with MiXCR, one entry per CDR3 protein. The sample carries around 130,000 distinct CDR3 sequences, approximately 24% recorded once. This sample is part of a study of T cell repertoires in cytomegalovirus infection. Study-level information: Public TCR beta signatures provided an indication of both CMV infection and a matching HLA type.

The CDR3 sequence is 14 residues long. The germline V gene encodes CDR1 SGHRS and CDR2 YFSETQ. V lost 4 bases, J lost 2 bases, and 5 bases stayed unmatched. This clonotype was sampled from a human donor in good health (CMV status not recorded). Some clones in this sample may be carry-over from other donors' samples. The chain joins TRBV5-1 to TRBJ2-5; 7 bases match TRBD1. Sequenced: PBMCs, sequenced either directly or after in vitro stimulation (not recorded which). CDR3 DNA: TGCGCCAGCAGCGTATCAGGGGGACAAGAGACCCAGTACTTC. Protein sequence: CASSVSGGQETQYF.